This T cell receptor (beta chain) was observed in a study of T cells in Graves' hyperthyroidism and ophthalmopathy. V gave up 6 bases and J gave up 1 base; unmatched junction bases: 3. The length of the CDR3 is 13 residues. Germline-derived CDR1 and CDR2 are SGHVS and FQNEAQ. Study-wide results and limits: Ophthalmopathy, which appeared later, was predicted by the model a median approximately 6.7 months before onset. Also found in blood were most expanded thyroid clonotypes above 0.001.

Newly diagnosed hyperthyroidism patients aged 18 to 65 years had disease lasting under 2 months. Amplified TCR beta CDR3 regions came from RNA transcripts. The HTBI primer set served for first-round RT-PCR of the TCR CDR3. TCRdb ran MiXCR on the multiplex PCR reads and lists one entry per CDR3 protein. Of approximately 560,000 distinct CDR3 sequences in the sample, about 43% were seen once. Only a few counts were recorded for this clonotype. The antigen is unknown. The clonotype originates from a woman under 30 with Graves' hyperthyroidism. Specimen: peripheral blood or thyroid tissue (not recorded which). The chain links TRBV7-8 to TRBJ2-7; 7 nucleotides agree with TRBD2. DNA of the CDR3: TGTGCCAGCAGGCGACTAGCATCCTACGAGCAGTACTTC. Protein: CASRRLASYEQYF.